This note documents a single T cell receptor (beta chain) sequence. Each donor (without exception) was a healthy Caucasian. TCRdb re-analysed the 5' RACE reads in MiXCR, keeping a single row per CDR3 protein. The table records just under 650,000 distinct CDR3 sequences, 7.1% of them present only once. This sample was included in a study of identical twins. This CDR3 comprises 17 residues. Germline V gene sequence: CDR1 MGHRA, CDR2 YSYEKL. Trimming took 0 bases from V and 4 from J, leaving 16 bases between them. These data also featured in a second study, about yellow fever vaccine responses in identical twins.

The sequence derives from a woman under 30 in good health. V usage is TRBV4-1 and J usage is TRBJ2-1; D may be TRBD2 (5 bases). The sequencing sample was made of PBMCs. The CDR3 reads CASSQDELAGPYNEQFF. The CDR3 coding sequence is TGCGCCAGCAGCCAAGATGAGCTGGCGGGTCCTTACAATGAGCAGTTCTTC.